This record concerns one TCR beta chain sequence. V shed 5 bases, J shed 6 bases, and the junction held 4 bases outside the gene matches. The V gene's germline CDR1 is SGHTA and CDR2 FQGNSA. This CDR3 comprises 15 residues. This sample stems from a study of T cell changes during pregnancy in multiple sclerosis. Clones were sequenced by immunoSEQ multiplex PCR, and TCRdb holds only the in-frame ones, with some missing. In the table there are roughly 76,000 clones, just over 90% of which are singletons. The material sequenced was CD4+ T cells from peripheral blood mononuclear cells, taken in the second trimester of pregnancy. The rearrangement uses TRBV7-2 and TRBJ2-1, with TRBD2 matching 13 bases. The TCR sequence derives from a female donor with multiple sclerosis, enrolled in a pregnancy study. In DNA form, the CDR3 reads TGTGCCAGCAGCGCACTAGCGGGGGGGCCCAATGAGCAGTTCTTC. Its translation is CASSALAGGPNEQFF.